This TCR beta chain was recorded in a study of identical twins. CDR1 and CDR2 (germline): SGHDT, YYEEEE. The V and J ends lost 7 bases and 2 bases, in that order; junction bases with no gene match: 7. The CDR3 is 14 amino acids. Using its own MiXCR run on the 5' RACE reads, TCRdb lists one record per CDR3 protein. The profile covers 250,000 to 350,000 distinct CDR3 sequences, with under 9% appearing a single time and roughly 2% taken by the ten largest. A few counts support this clonotype. This sample also belongs to another study, concerning yellow fever vaccine responses in identical twins.

The source is a woman under 30 in good health. The chain couples TRBV5-6 to TRBJ2-3; TRBD2 aligns across 7 bases. Sequenced sample: memory (CD45RO+) T cells sorted from blood. CDR3 loop: CASAQRDSTDTQYF. CDR3 coding DNA: TGTGCCAGCGCCCAGCGGGACTCCACAGATACGCAGTATTTT.